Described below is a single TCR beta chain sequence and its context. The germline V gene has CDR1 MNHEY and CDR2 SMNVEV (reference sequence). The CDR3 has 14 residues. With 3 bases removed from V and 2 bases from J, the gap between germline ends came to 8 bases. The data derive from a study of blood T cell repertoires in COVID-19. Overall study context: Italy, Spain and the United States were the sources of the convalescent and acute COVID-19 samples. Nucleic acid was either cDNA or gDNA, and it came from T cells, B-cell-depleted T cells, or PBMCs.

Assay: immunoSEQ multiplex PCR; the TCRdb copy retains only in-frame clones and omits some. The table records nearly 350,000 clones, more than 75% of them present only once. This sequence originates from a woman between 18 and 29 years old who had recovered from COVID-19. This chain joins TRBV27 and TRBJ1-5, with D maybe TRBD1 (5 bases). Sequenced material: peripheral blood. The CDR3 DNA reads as TGTGCCAGCAGTTTGACGGGGGGCAATCAGCCCCAGCATTTT. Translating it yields CASSLTGGNQPQHF.